The 23 T cell receptor beta chains below come from one sample, sequenced in a study of vaccination and CD4 T cells after COVID-19. The Oncomine TCR Beta short-read assay was applied to DNA of cultured CD4+ T cells. TCRdb re-analysed the PCR reads in MiXCR, keeping a single row per CDR3 protein. The sample contains fewer than 15,000 distinct CDR3 sequences, around four fifths of which appear only once. Stated treatment: roughly 10-day PBMC culture with coronavirus spike peptide pools or control peptides (ViraFEST assay). Their antigens remain unidentified. Source: CD4+ T cells from blood, cultured in vitro, taken after SARS-CoV-2 vaccination. Receptors originate from a human donor who received a COVID-19 vaccine.

The chain recombines TRBV5-6 with TRBJ2-4, with 7 bases identical to TRBD1. V was pared by 3 bases and J by 0 bases, with 6 bases of the junction left unmatched. Germline CDR1 SGHDT, CDR2 YYEEEE. This CDR3 has 16 amino acids. As DNA, the CDR3 is TGTGCCAGCAGCTCGGACAGGTTCCTAGCCAAAAACATTCAGTACTTC. This codes for CASSSDRFLAKNIQYF. Complete variable domain (other parts from reference TRBV5-6 and TRBJ2-4): DAGVTQSPTHLIKTRGQQVTLRCSPKSGHDTVSWYQQALGQGPQFIFQYYEEEERQRGNFPDRFSGHQFPNYSSELNVNALLLGDSALYLCASSSDRFLAKNIQYFGAGTRLSVL.

V is TRBV19 and J is TRBJ1-2, with D unclear. Germline CDR1 reads LNHDA; CDR2 reads SQIVND (reference sequence). There are 15 residues in the CDR3. V was shortened by 5 bases and J by 8 bases, with 21 bases between the two germline ends. CDR3 nucleotides: TGTGCCAGTAGTGTATTCACATCAGCCCCTAGGGGCTACACCTTC. Amino acid sequence: CASSVFTSAPRGYTF.

V usage is TRBV24-1 and J usage is TRBJ1-2, with D possibly being TRBD1 (5 bases). V shed 4 bases and J shed 5 bases, with 7 bases lying between them. This CDR3 comprises 12 residues. Germline V gene data show CDR1 as KGHDR and CDR2 as SFDVKD. The CDR3 sequence is CATSDAGYGYTF. The CDR3 DNA reads TGTGCCACCAGTGACGCAGGGTATGGCTACACCTTC.

This clonotype was picked up one time. The junction and the germline gene differ at one end; a read error may be behind it. The chain joins TRBV6-5 to TRBJ1-2, with 7 bases that match TRBD1. Germline CDR1 is MNHEY and CDR2 is SVGAGI. CDR3 length: 13 residues. CDR3 region: CASSYHRGHGYAF. The DNA of the CDR3 is TGTGCCAGCAGTTACCACAGGGGACATGGCTACGCCTTC.

The V gene is TRBV7-3, the J gene TRBJ1-2; D call uncertain. The CDR3 length is 14 residues. The ends were cut back, 0 bases at V and 6 bases at J, with 11 bases in the middle. Germline V lookup: CDR1 SGHTA, CDR2 FQGTGA. CDR3 residues: CASSLTGSQHGYTF. The CDR3 DNA reads as TGTGCCAGCAGCTTAACTGGGTCCCAGCATGGCTACACCTTC. Variable domain in full (rest from reference TRBV7-3 and TRBJ1-2): GAGVSQTPSNKVTEKGKYVELRCDPISGHTALYWYRQSLGQGPEFLIYFQGTGAADDSGLPNDRFFAVRPEGSVSTLKIQRTERGDSAVYLCASSLTGSQHGYTFGSGTRLTVV.

This chain joins TRBV19 and TRBJ1-6, with 8 bases aligning to TRBD1. Per the germline V gene, CDR1 is LNHDA and CDR2 is SQIVND (reference sequence). Trimming removed 4 bases from V and 7 bases from J; junction bases left unmatched: 3. The CDR3 consists of 14 residues. CDR3 coding DNA: TGTGCCAGTAGTACTGGACAGGGCAATTCACCCCTCCACTTT. This codes for CASSTGQGNSPLHF.

V and J are TRBV30 and TRBJ1-1, with a weak D call TRBD1 (6 bases). CDR1 is GTSNPN, CDR2 SVGIG, per germline (reference sequence). The CDR3 has 15 residues. Trimming removed 5 bases from V and 5 bases from J, with 21 bases in between. As DNA, the CDR3 is TGTGCCTGGGTAACCGGTGGAGGGGGTGGTACTGAAGCTTTCTTT. It translates to CAWVTGGGGGTEAFF. The variable domain in full, completed from reference TRBV30 and TRBJ1-1, reads SQTIHQWPATLVQPVGSPLSLECTVEGTSNPNLYWYRQAAGRGLQLLFYSVGIGQISSEVPQNLSASRPQDRQFILSSKKLLLSDSGFYLCAWVTGGGGGTEAFFGQGTRLTVV.

This chain joins TRBV19 and TRBJ2-5; TRBD2 matches at 9 bases. Looked up from germline, CDR1 is LNHDA and CDR2 is SQIVND (reference sequence). This CDR3 region has 14 residues. The CDR3 protein is CGSGVAGAQETQYF. The CDR3 nucleotides read TGTGGATCTGGGGTAGCGGGGGCCCAAGAGACCCAGTACTTC.

This clonotype has just a few counts. This chain connects TRBV24-1 to TRBJ2-1; D is unresolved. CDR3 length: 13 residues. Germline loops: CDR1 KGHDR, CDR2 SFDVKD. V was cut by 4 bases and J by 9 bases, with 12 bases left in between. CDR3 region: CATSDPGRLEQFF. DNA of the CDR3: TGTGCCACCAGTGACCCCGGACGGCTTGAGCAGTTCTTC.

This clonotype was counted a few times. The chain uses TRBV11-2 and TRBJ1-1, with 7 bases fitting TRBD1. Germline values: CDR1 SGHAT, CDR2 FQNNGV. V shed 6 bases and J 0 bases; nucleotides not matched to a gene: 7. The CDR3 length is 15 residues. CDR3 DNA: TGTGCCAGCAGAGAAACAGGGGCTATGAACACTGAAGCTTTCTTT. Protein sequence: CASRETGAMNTEAFF. Full variable domain (remainder filled in from reference TRBV11-2 and TRBJ1-1): EAGVAQSPRYKIIEKRQSVAFWCNPISGHATLYWYQQILGQGPKLLIQFQNNGVVDDSQLPKDRFSAERLKGVDSTLKIQPAKLEDSAVYLCASRETGAMNTEAFFGQGTRLTVV.

The sample holds a few counts of this clonotype. The rearrangement joins TRBV20-1 to TRBJ2-7; 15 bases fit TRBD2. CDR3 length equals 14 residues. Germline CDR1 reads DFQATT; CDR2 reads SNEGSKA (reference sequence). Here the CDR3 DNA reads TGCAGCGGACTAGCGGGGGGGCTGAGGAACGAGCAGTACTTC. This sequence encodes CSGLAGGLRNEQYF.

This chain connects TRBV30 to TRBJ1-1; D call uncertain. Trimming removed 2 bases from V and 0 bases from J, with 7 bases in between. Germline values: CDR1 GTSNPN, CDR2 SVGIG (reference sequence). This CDR3 has 13 amino acids. The CDR3 nucleotides read TGTGCCTGGAGTATCGTTATGAACACTGAAGCTTTCTTT. Amino acids: CAWSIVMNTEAFF.

V usage is TRBV20-1 and J usage is TRBJ2-5, with 9 bases identical to TRBD2. The CDR3 totals 17 residues. J was trimmed by 5 bases and V by 6 bases; bases with no gene match: 19. Per germline, CDR1 DFQATT and CDR2 SNEGSKA (reference sequence). CDR3 region: CSASARASGAIQETQYF. The CDR3 DNA is TGCAGTGCCTCTGCGCGGGCTAGCGGGGCTATTCAGGAGACCCAGTACTTC.

The rearrangement links TRBV2 to TRBJ1-2; D is ambiguous. The CDR3 sequence is 13 residues long. The germline V gene has CDR1 SNHLY and CDR2 FYNNEI. Trimming removed 5 bases from V and 3 bases from J, with 10 bases in between. This CDR3 is CASSPGLYYGYTF. The CDR3 DNA sequence: TGTGCCAGCAGTCCAGGACTCTACTATGGCTACACCTTC.

This clonotype was observed a few times. V usage is TRBV7-9 and J usage is TRBJ2-1, with 13 bases lining up with TRBD2. The CDR3 is 17 residues long. V trimming: 5 bases; J trimming: 7 bases; junction bases outside the gene matches: 11. Germline V CDR1 and CDR2: SEHNR, FQNEAQ (reference sequence). The CDR3 sequence: CASSPALLAGGLNEQFF. CDR3 DNA: TGTGCCAGCAGCCCGGCGCTACTAGCGGGGGGGCTTAATGAGCAGTTCTTC.

The chain joins TRBV25-1 to TRBJ1-2; 11 nucleotides align to TRBD1. From germline, CDR1 is MGHDK and CDR2 SYGVNS. The V segment lost 4 bases and the J segment 1 base; nucleotides outside the gene matches: 8. This CDR3 spans 17 amino acids. The CDR3 nucleotides read TGTGCCAGCAGTGGGGACAGGGGGATAAACTTTAACTATGGCTACACCTTC. It translates to CASSGDRGINFNYGYTF.

This clonotype was observed a handful of times. This rearrangement joins TRBV19 to TRBJ1-5; D not resolved. The CDR3 sequence is 13 residues long. Trimming took 4 bases from V and 7 from J, leaving 11 bases between them. Germline V gene data show CDR1 as LNHDA and CDR2 as SQIVND (reference sequence). The CDR3 loop is CASSKAREQPQHF. In DNA, the CDR3 is TGTGCCAGTAGTAAGGCTCGGGAACAGCCCCAGCATTTT.

The gene calls are TRBV6-5 and TRBJ1-2; the D gene is possibly TRBD1 (6 bases). V was trimmed by 4 bases and J by 4 bases, leaving 13 bases between them. The germline V gene encodes CDR1 MNHEY and CDR2 SVGAGI. CDR3 length: 14 residues. The CDR3: CASSSLQGGYGYTF. DNA of the CDR3: TGTGCCAGCAGTTCCTTACAGGGCGGCTATGGCTACACCTTC.

The genes are TRBV23-1 and TRBJ2-3; 8 positions agree with TRBD2. TRBV23-1 qualifies as an ORF whose function is uncertain. V lost 9 bases and J lost 1; bases outside the gene matches: 15. The CDR3 covers 17 residues. The CDR3 sequence: CASMGLDLCVGTDTQYF. CDR3 in DNA: TGCGCCAGTATGGGACTAGACCTTTGCGTAGGCACAGATACGCAGTATTTT.

This clonotype came up a few times. V and J are TRBV20-1 and TRBJ2-3; a possible D gene is TRBD2 (6 bases). V lost 5 bases, J lost 0 bases, and 21 bases lay in between. The germline V gene encodes CDR1 DFQATT and CDR2 SNEGSKA (reference sequence). There are 17 residues in the CDR3. The CDR3 is CSARKPSGGGSTDTQYF. CDR3 DNA sequence: TGCAGTGCTCGGAAGCCGTCCGGGGGTGGAAGCACAGATACGCAGTATTTT.

CDR3 sequence reads: CASSQLWDTEAFF. The CDR3 region has the DNA TGTGCCAGCAGCCAGCTGTGGGACACTGAAGCTTTCTTT. The chain recombines TRBV14 with TRBJ1-1; D remains unclear. Between the trimmed V and J ends, which lost 3 bases and 3 bases, there was a span of 8 bases. Germline lookup yields CDR1 SGHDN and CDR2 FVKESK. This CDR3 comprises 13 residues.

The V call is TRBV24-1, the J call TRBJ1-2, with D uncertain. Germline CDR1 and CDR2: KGHDR and SFDVKD. Trimming left V 5 bases short and J 3 bases short, with 6 bases between. The CDR3 spans 12 residues. The CDR3 region is CATSAGDYGYTF. In DNA, the CDR3 is TGTGCCACCAGTGCAGGCGACTATGGCTACACCTTC.

The chain joins TRBV20-1 to TRBJ2-7; the match to TRBD1 covers 7 bases. The CDR3 has 15 amino acids. V was pared by 5 bases and J by 3 bases, with 13 bases of the junction left unmatched. The germline V gene has CDR1 DFQATT and CDR2 SNEGSKA (reference sequence). The CDR3 reads CSAQIARAGGYEQYF. The CDR3 DNA reads as TGCAGTGCTCAGATTGCCAGGGCAGGGGGCTACGAGCAGTACTTC.